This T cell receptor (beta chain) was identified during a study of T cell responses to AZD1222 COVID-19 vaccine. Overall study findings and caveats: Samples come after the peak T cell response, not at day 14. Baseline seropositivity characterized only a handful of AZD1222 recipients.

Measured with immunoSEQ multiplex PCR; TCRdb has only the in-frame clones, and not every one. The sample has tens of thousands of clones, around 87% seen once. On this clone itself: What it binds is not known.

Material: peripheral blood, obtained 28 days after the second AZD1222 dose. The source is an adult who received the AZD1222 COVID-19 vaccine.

The chain's CDR3 is CASSPGTGTPGQPQHF. CDR3 nucleotides: TGTGCCAGCAGTCCGGGAACAGGGACCCCGGGACAGCCCCAGCATTTT. This chain links TRBV28 with TRBJ1-5, with TRBD1 as a possible D gene (6 bases). The CDR3 runs 16 residues. V was clipped by 5 bases and J by 7 bases, with 21 bases between them. Germline assignment: CDR1 MDHEN and CDR2 SYDVKM.